The clone carrying this TCR beta chain was seen repeatedly, ten times or more. The antigen is not known. The CDR3 goes on 3 residues after the read ends, and that part is filled in from the germline J gene. The sample belongs to a study of T cell clonality in common variable immunodeficiency. Study-level results: Reportedly, TCR beta sequences from common variable immunodeficiency showed fewer deletions and N-nucleotide insertions.

Patients had low serum IgG, IgA and/or IgM and specific antibody deficiency. Aged roughly 8 to 65 years, CVID subjects averaged roughly 43 years old. Data came from immunoSEQ multiplex PCR; TCRdb stores just in-frame clones and leaves some out. The sample holds more than 25,000 clones, and no clone turns up only once. Deletions cut 5 bases from V and 0 bases from J, with 8 bases between. This CDR3 is 13 amino acids long. Germline V gene sequence: CDR1 SQVTM, CDR2 ANQGSEA. The TCR comes from a human donor with common variable immunodeficiency. Sample: peripheral blood mononuclear cells. The V and J genes are TRBV29-1 and TRBJ1-5, with D uncertain. The CDR3 protein is CSVRTGSNQPQHF. The sequenced CDR3 bases are TGCAGCGTTAGGACTGGTAGCAATCAGCCC.